This TCR beta chain comes out of a study of T cells expressing NK-cell markers. This CDR3 region has 17 residues. Germline CDR1 KGHSH, CDR2 LQKENI. TCRdb reworked the 5' RACE reads into one entry per CDR3 protein, no DNA. This sample's table has fewer than 550,000 distinct CDR3 sequences. The TCR originated in a woman aged 45-65 years in good health. What was sequenced was blood T cells: a sorted CD56 or NKG2C T cell subset, CD4+ or CD8+ T cells, or bulk PBMC T cells (not recorded which). J is TRBJ2-1 and V is TRBV18; TCRdb reports TRBD2, a call that lacks DNA to check it against. The chain's CDR3 is CASSPGLAGLGYNEQFF. Based on the CDR3 plus reference TRBV18 and TRBJ2-1, the full variable domain is NAGVMQNPRHLVRRRGQEARLRCSPMKGHSHVYWYRQLPEEGLKFMVYLQKENIIDESGMPKERFSAEFPKEGPSILRIQQVVRGDSAAYFCASSPGLAGLGYNEQFFGPGTRLTVL.